The next 26 T cell receptor beta chains were all read from a single sample in a study of shared clonotypes between healthy human individuals. Terminally differentiated effector memory CD45RA+ cells were excluded from the naive CD8 cells, which were CD45RO-negative and positively selected for CCR7. Produced via immunoSEQ multiplex PCR; TCRdb's table is partial and in-frame only. The profile shows around 2,100,000 clones, less than 95% of them singletons. The sequenced sample consisted of naive CD8+ T cells sorted from blood. These receptors originate from a man aged 18 to 29 in good health.

The gene calls are TRBV27 and TRBJ2-5; D is undetermined. V lost 0 bases and J 4 bases, leaving 6 bases between the germline ends. Germline CDR1 MNHEY, CDR2 SMNVEV (reference sequence). The CDR3 covers 13 residues. DNA of the CDR3: TGTGCCAGCAGTTTATCGAACAGAGAGACCCAGTACTTC. It specifies CASSLSNRETQYF.

V usage is TRBV19 and J usage is TRBJ1-3, with 7 bases identical to TRBD1. After removal of 7 bases from V and 0 bases from J, the junction contained 6 bases not matched to a gene. Germline CDR1 is LNHDA and CDR2 is SQIVND (reference sequence). The CDR3 contains 15 residues. CDR3 sequence reads: CASTVDRFSGNTIYF. CDR3 in DNA: TGTGCCAGTACGGTGGACAGGTTCTCTGGAAACACCATATATTTT.

DNA of the CDR3: TGTGCCAGCGCCTGGGGCACCGCCTACAATGAGCAGTTCTTC. This gives the protein CASAWGTAYNEQFF. The V call is TRBV7-9, the J call TRBJ2-1, with D perhaps TRBD1 (5 bases). The germline CDR1 and CDR2 sequences are SEHNR and FQNEAQ (reference sequence). This CDR3 contains 14 residues. V lost 8 bases and J 2 bases, leaving 13 bases between the germline ends. Supplemented by reference TRBV7-9 and TRBJ2-1, the full variable domain reads DTGVSQNPRHKITKRGQNVTFRCDPISEHNRLYWYRQTLGQGPEFLTYFQNEAQLEKSRLLSDRFSAERPKGSFSTLEIQRTEQGDSAMYLCASAWGTAYNEQFFGPGTRLTVL.

The rearrangement uses TRBV19 and TRBJ2-5, with D hard to call. The CDR3 runs 14 residues. CDR1 is LNHDA and CDR2 is SQIVND in the germline V gene (reference sequence). The V and J ends lost 6 bases and 5 bases respectively, with 16 bases between them. The CDR3 nucleotides read TGTGCCAGTAGCCTTCTGGACCATGGGGAGACCCAGTACTTC. Translated, it gives CASSLLDHGETQYF.

The V and J genes are TRBV6-5 and TRBJ2-6; D gene unclear. The V end was cut by 6 bases, the J end by 1 base, with 10 bases between. This CDR3 has 15 residues. Germline loops: CDR1 MNHEY, CDR2 SVGAGI. This CDR3 is CASRFSRSGANVLTF. In DNA, the CDR3 is TGTGCCAGCAGATTTTCACGTTCTGGGGCCAACGTCCTGACTTTC.

This chain links TRBV4-3 with TRBJ2-1; 8 bases are shared with TRBD2. V trimming: 4 bases; J trimming: 4 bases; junction bases outside the gene matches: 9. The CDR3 length is 16 residues. The germline V gene encodes CDR1 LGHNA and CDR2 YSLEER. The DNA for the CDR3 is TGCGCCAGCAGCCGCACGAGACTAGCGCCGTACAATGAGCAGTTCTTC. This codes for CASSRTRLAPYNEQFF.

The chain couples TRBV5-1 to TRBJ1-6; tentative D call: TRBD1 (5 bases). The CDR3 is 15 residues long. CDR1 SGHRS and CDR2 YFSETQ come from the germline V gene. Trimming removed 3 bases at V and 7 bases at J, with 14 bases between. CDR3 sequence: CASSWGGGPNSPLHF. CDR3 nucleotides: TGCGCCAGCAGCTGGGGTGGGGGACCCAATTCACCCCTCCACTTT.

J is TRBJ2-2 and V is TRBV5-1, with D possibly matching TRBD2 (6 bases). The length of the CDR3 is 13 residues. Germline CDR1 reads SGHRS; CDR2 reads YFSETQ. The germline V and J ends were trimmed by 4 bases and 6 bases, with 10 bases remaining between them. The CDR3 reads CASSPWGAGELFF. In DNA form, the CDR3 reads TGCGCCAGCAGCCCGTGGGGGGCCGGGGAGCTGTTTTTT.

This clone was observed a handful of times. The J gene is TRBJ1-2, the V gene TRBV19; D not certain. The CDR3 sequence is 11 residues long. Looked up from germline, CDR1 is LNHDA and CDR2 is SQIVND (reference sequence). V was pared by 8 bases and J by 2 bases, with 6 bases between. CDR3 sequence reads: CASESNYGYTF. CDR3 nucleotides: TGTGCCAGTGAATCAAACTATGGCTACACCTTC.

A single count supports this clone. This chain connects TRBV11-2 to TRBJ1-5; weak D call: TRBD1 (5 bases). V was pared by 5 bases and J by 2 bases, with 13 bases between. CDR3 size: 15 residues. The germline V gene has CDR1 SGHAT and CDR2 FQNNGV. The CDR3 DNA reads as TGTGCCAGCAGCCCTACCGGGGCGGGCAATCAGCCCCAGCATTTT. Amino acids: CASSPTGAGNQPQHF.

In DNA form, the CDR3 reads TGTGCCAGCAGCCGAGGACAGGCGGGACAGGGACGATACGAGCAGTACTTC. Its protein product is CASSRGQAGQGRYEQYF. The chain employs TRBV7-6 and TRBJ2-7; 9 bases map to TRBD1. CDR1 is SGHVS and CDR2 is FNYEAQ in the germline V gene. The CDR3 extends over 17 amino acids. The V gene end was trimmed by 5 bases and the J gene end by 4 bases; junction bases not matched to a gene: 15.

The rearrangement uses TRBV27 and TRBJ2-7; 9 positions agree with TRBD1. The CDR3 has 16 amino acids. J gave up 5 bases and V 0 bases, and 8 bases lay outside the gene matches. Looked up from germline, CDR1 is MNHEY and CDR2 is SMNVEV (reference sequence). This CDR3 is CASSLSVGTGLNEQYF. The CDR3 region has the DNA TGTGCCAGCAGTTTATCGGTTGGGACAGGGTTGAACGAGCAGTACTTC.

There are a few counts of this clone. V gene TRBV15 combines with J gene TRBJ1-5; D gene unclear. V was cut by 5 bases and J by 4 bases, with 9 bases left in between. The CDR3 loop spans 13 amino acids. The germline CDR1 and CDR2 sequences are LNHNV and YYDKDF (reference sequence). The CDR3 region is CATSGGSNQPQHF. DNA for the CDR3: TGTGCCACCAGCGGAGGATCAAATCAGCCCCAGCATTTT.

The gene calls are TRBV25-1 and TRBJ2-1; D may correspond to TRBD1 or TRBD2 (5 bases each). CDR1 is MGHDK, CDR2 SYGVNS, per germline. The CDR3 contains 16 residues. Trimming removed 8 bases from V and 3 bases from J, with 20 bases in between. For the CDR3, the DNA is TGTGCCAGCCGACCCGCGTGGGGGACGGACTACAATGAGCAGTTCTTC. This codes for CASRPAWGTDYNEQFF.

The chain joins TRBV6-6 to TRBJ2-5; a weak D match, TRBD2 (6 bases). V gave up 6 bases and J gave up 5 bases, with 16 bases separating them. This CDR3 has 14 amino acids. Per the germline V gene, CDR1 is MNHNY and CDR2 is SVGAGI (reference sequence). CDR3 amino acids: CASSYPGDGETQYF. In nucleotides, the CDR3 is TGTGCCAGCAGCTACCCGGGGGACGGGGAGACCCAGTACTTC.

V gene TRBV9 combines with J gene TRBJ1-5; tentative D call: TRBD1 (6 bases). CDR1 is SGDLS and CDR2 is YYNGEE in the germline V gene. The CDR3 is 14 amino acids. Trimming took off 0 bases at V and 6 bases at J, with 10 bases between the two ends. CDR3 sequence reads: CASSVGGLGQPQHF. In nucleotides, the CDR3 is TGTGCCAGCAGCGTAGGGGGGCTCGGTCAGCCCCAGCATTTT.

Concerning this clone itself: The sample carries other DNA sequences with the same CDR3. The chain couples TRBV27 to TRBJ2-7, with 10 bases fitting TRBD2. The V gene's germline CDR1 is MNHEY and CDR2 SMNVEV (reference sequence). The length of the CDR3 is 14 residues. V trimming: 8 bases; J trimming: 1 base; junction bases outside the gene matches: 5. The DNA for the CDR3 is TGTGCCAGCTCGGTAGCGGGGGGATCCTACGAGCAGTACTTC. Protein product: CASSVAGGSYEQYF.

This clone was detected once. The V call is TRBV9, the J call TRBJ1-6; 8 positions match TRBD1. V trimming: 0 bases; J trimming: 7 bases; junction bases outside the gene matches: 3. The CDR3 extends over 15 amino acids. Per germline, CDR1 SGDLS and CDR2 YYNGEE. The CDR3 loop reads CASSVDSGGNSPLHF. In DNA form, the CDR3 reads TGTGCCAGCAGCGTAGATTCAGGGGGCAATTCACCCCTCCACTTT.

This clone was observed a single time. The chain links TRBV5-4 to TRBJ2-1, with 9 bases lining up with TRBD2. J lost 6 bases, V lost 1 base, and 5 bases had no gene match. The CDR3 is 15 residues long. Germline V gene lookup returns CDR1 SGHNT and CDR2 YYREEE (reference sequence). The CDR3 region is CASSLLSGSGNEQFF. CDR3 in DNA: TGTGCCAGCAGCTTGCTTAGCGGGAGTGGCAATGAGCAGTTCTTC. Complete variable domain (other parts from reference TRBV5-4 and TRBJ2-1): ETGVTQSPTHLIKTRGQQVTLRCSSQSGHNTVSWYQQALGQGPQFIFQYYREEENGRGNFPPRFSGLQFPNYSSELNVNALELDDSALYLCASSLLSGSGNEQFFGPGTRLTVL.

The gene calls are TRBV5-1 and TRBJ1-1, with TRBD1 as a possible D gene (6 bases). The CDR3 totals 15 residues. The germline V and J ends were trimmed by 1 base and 4 bases, with 14 bases remaining between them. Per germline, CDR1 SGHRS and CDR2 YFSETQ. CDR3 bases: TGCGCCAGCAGCTTGAATACAGGGACCTTCACTGAAGCTTTCTTT. It codes for CASSLNTGTFTEAFF. Filled out from reference TRBV5-1 and TRBJ1-1, the complete variable domain reads KAGVTQTPRYLIKTRGQQVTLSCSPISGHRSVSWYQQTPGQGLQFLFEYFSETQRNKGNFPGRFSGRQFSNSRSEMNVSTLELGDSALYLCASSLNTGTFTEAFFGQGTRLTVV.

The CDR3 coding sequence is TGTGCCAGCAGTGACGGACAGGGCAGCTCCTACGAGCAGTACTTC. Translation gives CASSDGQGSSYEQYF. The chain links TRBV7-6 to TRBJ2-7; TRBD1 matches at 8 bases. The CDR3 loop spans 15 amino acids. Germline V gene data show CDR1 as SGHVS and CDR2 as FNYEAQ. With V trimmed by 6 bases and J by 0 bases, 7 bases remained unmatched.

With regard to this clone: Other nucleotide sequences in the sample specify the same CDR3. The CDR3: CASSYSRGPSYEQYF. The DNA of the CDR3 is TGTGCCAGCAGTTACTCACGGGGGCCCTCCTACGAGCAGTACTTC. This sequence joins TRBV6-5 and TRBJ2-7; possibly TRBD1 or TRBD2 for D (6 bases each). CDR1 MNHEY and CDR2 SVGAGI come from the germline V gene. The CDR3 totals 15 residues. V lost 0 bases to trimming and J lost 0 bases, with 9 bases between them.

This clone was detected once. The V call is TRBV27, the J call TRBJ1-1, with D uncertain. V shed 5 bases and J shed 0 bases, with 13 bases lying between them. The CDR3 has 15 amino acids. Germline CDR1 and CDR2: MNHEY and SMNVEV (reference sequence). The CDR3 spells CASSEVLGVNTEAFF. The CDR3 DNA follows: TGTGCCAGCAGTGAGGTCCTAGGAGTGAACACTGAAGCTTTCTTT.

This clone came up once. Other DNA variants within this sample encode the same CDR3. This chain uses TRBV29-1 with TRBJ2-7, with no clear D. V lost 1 base and J 0 bases, leaving 7 bases between the germline ends. Germline V gene lookup returns CDR1 SQVTM and CDR2 ANQGSEA. The CDR3 length is 13 residues. In nucleotides, the CDR3 is TGCAGCGTTGAAGGGCCGGACTCCTACGAGCAGTACTTC. Amino acids: CSVEGPDSYEQYF.

This chain connects TRBV28 to TRBJ1-1; a possible D gene is TRBD1 (6 bases). The CDR3 spans 16 residues. CDR1 is MDHEN and CDR2 is SYDVKM in the germline V gene. V shed 3 bases and J shed 3 bases, with 17 bases lying between them. The CDR3 loop reads CASSFSTTGLDTEAFF. The DNA for the CDR3 is TGTGCCAGCAGTTTTAGCACAACAGGGCTGGACACTGAAGCTTTCTTT.

Here the CDR3 reads CASSQEREQGHSQPQHF. The CDR3 DNA is TGCGCCAGCAGCCAAGAAAGAGAACAGGGACATAGTCAGCCCCAGCATTTT. The chain combines TRBV4-1 with TRBJ1-5, with D possibly matching TRBD1 (6 bases). Per the germline V gene, CDR1 is MGHRA and CDR2 is YSYEKL. CDR3 length equals 17 residues. V was pared by 0 bases and J by 6 bases, with 18 bases between.